This TCR beta chain is drawn from a study of human T cells and chemical hapten exposure. Findings and caveats of the study: Sensitization with DPC brought no change to TCRs above 1 in 1000 in frequency.

This clonotype has a handful of counts. Antigen: not known. Time point defined: pre-sensitization, week 0. As to treatment: therapeutic diphenylcyclopropenone sensitization with weekly scalp DPC. V was shortened by 7 bases and J by 5 bases, with 7 bases between the two germline ends. Germline CDR1 reads MDHEN; CDR2 reads SYDVKM. The length of the CDR3 is 11 residues. One entry per CDR3 protein, called by TCRdb with MiXCR from the RACE reads. The sample carries around 180,000 distinct CDR3 sequences, just under 30% recorded once. The chain has TRBV28 and TRBJ2-3; D not certain. The sequence was obtained from a woman younger than 45 with alopecia areata. Some clones in this sample may be carry-over from other donors' samples. The sequenced sample was whole blood, obtained in connection with sensitization to the hapten diphenylcyclopropenone (DPC). The CDR3 here is CASTEKDTQYF. The CDR3 coding sequence is TGTGCCAGCACCGAGAAAGATACGCAGTATTTT.